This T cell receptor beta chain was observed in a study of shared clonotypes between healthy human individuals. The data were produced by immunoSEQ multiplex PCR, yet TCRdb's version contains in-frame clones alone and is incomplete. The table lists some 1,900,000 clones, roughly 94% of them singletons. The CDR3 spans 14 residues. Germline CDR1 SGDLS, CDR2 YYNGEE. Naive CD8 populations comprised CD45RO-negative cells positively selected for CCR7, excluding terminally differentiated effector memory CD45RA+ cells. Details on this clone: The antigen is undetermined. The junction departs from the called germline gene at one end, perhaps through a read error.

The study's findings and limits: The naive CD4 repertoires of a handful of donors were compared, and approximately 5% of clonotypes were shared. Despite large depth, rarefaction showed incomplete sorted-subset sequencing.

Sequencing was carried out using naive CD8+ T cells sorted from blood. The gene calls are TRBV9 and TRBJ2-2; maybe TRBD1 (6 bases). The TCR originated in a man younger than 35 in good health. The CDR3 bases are TGTGCCAGCAGCGGTGGACAGAACACCGGGAAGCTGTTTTTT. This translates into CASSGGQNTGKLFF.